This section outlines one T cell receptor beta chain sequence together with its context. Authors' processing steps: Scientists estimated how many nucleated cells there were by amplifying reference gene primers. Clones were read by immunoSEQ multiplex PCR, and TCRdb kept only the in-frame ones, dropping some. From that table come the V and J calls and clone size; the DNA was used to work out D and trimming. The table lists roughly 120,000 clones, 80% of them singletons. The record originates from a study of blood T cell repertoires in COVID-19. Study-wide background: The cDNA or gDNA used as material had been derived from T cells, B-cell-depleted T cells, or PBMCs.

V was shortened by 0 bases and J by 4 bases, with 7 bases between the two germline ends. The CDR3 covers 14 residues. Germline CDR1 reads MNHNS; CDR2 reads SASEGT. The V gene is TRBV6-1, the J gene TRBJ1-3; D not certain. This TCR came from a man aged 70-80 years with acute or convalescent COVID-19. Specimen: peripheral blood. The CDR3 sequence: CASSEAHQGNTIYF. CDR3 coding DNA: TGTGCCAGCAGTGAAGCCCACCAGGGAAACACCATATATTTT.